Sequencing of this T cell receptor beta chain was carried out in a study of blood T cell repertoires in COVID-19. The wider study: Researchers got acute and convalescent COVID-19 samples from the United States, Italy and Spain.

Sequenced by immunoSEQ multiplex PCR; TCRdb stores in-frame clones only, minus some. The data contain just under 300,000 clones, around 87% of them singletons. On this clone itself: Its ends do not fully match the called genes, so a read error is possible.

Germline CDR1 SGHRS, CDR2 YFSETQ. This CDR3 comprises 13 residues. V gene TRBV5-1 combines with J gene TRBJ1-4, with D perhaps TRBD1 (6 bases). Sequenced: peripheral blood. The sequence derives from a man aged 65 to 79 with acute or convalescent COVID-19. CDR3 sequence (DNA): TGCGCCCGCAGCCCGGGGGGGGGCAGGGAACTGTTTTTT. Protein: CARSPGGGRELFF.